This T cell receptor beta chain was captured by sequencing in a study of sequential checkpoint blockade in melanoma. Turning to the study itself: Maintenance nivolumab came after either treatment sequence.

Repertoires were generated with immunoSEQ multiplex PCR, while TCRdb's copy carries only in-frame clones and drops some. Counted here are tens of thousands of clones, nearly 85% occurring once; the ten biggest clones make up roughly 17%. The V gene's germline CDR1 is SGHVS and CDR2 FNYEAQ. With 3 bases removed from V and 2 bases from J, the gap between germline ends came to 11 bases. The CDR3 runs 14 residues. Specified treatment: randomized to nivolumab then ipilimumab (arm A) or the reverse (arm B). Patients had received no earlier DNA-damaging chemotherapy. PBMC sorting kept live CD3+CD8+ cells without CD19 or CD56.

The chain joins TRBV7-6 to TRBJ2-7; D is perhaps TRBD2 (5 bases). The receptor's source is a human donor with melanoma. Sequenced material: CD8+ T cells sorted from blood (inferred from file names), taken from a patient given nivolumab and ipilimumab in sequence. The CDR3 DNA is TGTGCCAGCAGCTTCACGGGAACCCCCTACGAGCAGTACTTC. Protein: CASSFTGTPYEQYF.